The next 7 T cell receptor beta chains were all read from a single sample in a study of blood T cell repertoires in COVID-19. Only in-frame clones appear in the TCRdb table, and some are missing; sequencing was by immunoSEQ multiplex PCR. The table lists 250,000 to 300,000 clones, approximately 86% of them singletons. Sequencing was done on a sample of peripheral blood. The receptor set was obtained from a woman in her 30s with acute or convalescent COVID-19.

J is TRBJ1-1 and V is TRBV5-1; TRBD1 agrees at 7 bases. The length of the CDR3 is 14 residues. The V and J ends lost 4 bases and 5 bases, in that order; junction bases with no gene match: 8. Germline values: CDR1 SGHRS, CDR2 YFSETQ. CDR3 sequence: CASSARQGWTEAFF. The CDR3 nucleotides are TGCGCCAGCAGCGCTAGACAGGGCTGGACTGAAGCTTTCTTT.

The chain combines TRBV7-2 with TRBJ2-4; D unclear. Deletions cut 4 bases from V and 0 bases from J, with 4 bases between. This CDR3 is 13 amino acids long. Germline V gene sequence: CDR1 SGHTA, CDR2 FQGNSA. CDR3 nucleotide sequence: TGTGCCAGCAGCTCCGTAGCCAAAAACATTCAGTACTTC. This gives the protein CASSSVAKNIQYF.

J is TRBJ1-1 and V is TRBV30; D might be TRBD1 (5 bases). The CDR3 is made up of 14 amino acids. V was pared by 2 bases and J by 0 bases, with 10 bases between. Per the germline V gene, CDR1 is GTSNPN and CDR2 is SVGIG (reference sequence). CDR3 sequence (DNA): TGTGCCTGGAGTCGGACACCTATGAACACTGAAGCTTTCTTT. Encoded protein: CAWSRTPMNTEAFF.

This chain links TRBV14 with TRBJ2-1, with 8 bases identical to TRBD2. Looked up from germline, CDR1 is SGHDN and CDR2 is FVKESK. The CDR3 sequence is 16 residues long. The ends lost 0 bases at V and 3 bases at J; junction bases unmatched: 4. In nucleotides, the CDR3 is TGTGCCAGCAGCCAAGATCTAGCGGGTCTCTACAATGAGCAGTTCTTC. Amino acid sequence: CASSQDLAGLYNEQFF. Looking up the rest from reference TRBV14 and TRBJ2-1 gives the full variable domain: EAGVTQFPSHSVIEKGQTVTLRCDPISGHDNLYWYRRVMGKEIKFLLHFVKESKQDESGMPNNRFLAERTGGTYSTLKVQPAELEDSGVYFCASSQDLAGLYNEQFFGPGTRLTVL.

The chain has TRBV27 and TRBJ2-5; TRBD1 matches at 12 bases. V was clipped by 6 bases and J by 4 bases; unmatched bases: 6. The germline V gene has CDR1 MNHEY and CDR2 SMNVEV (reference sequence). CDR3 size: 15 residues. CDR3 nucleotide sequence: TGTGCCAGCAGGGAGGGACAGGGGGCGCGAGAGACCCAGTACTTC. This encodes CASREGQGARETQYF.

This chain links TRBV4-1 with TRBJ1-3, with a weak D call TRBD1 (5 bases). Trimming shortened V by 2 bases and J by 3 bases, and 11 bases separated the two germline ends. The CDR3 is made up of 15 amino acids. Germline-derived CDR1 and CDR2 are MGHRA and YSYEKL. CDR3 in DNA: TGCGCCAGCAGCCAATTATGGGGGGTTGGAAACACCATATATTTT. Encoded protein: CASSQLWGVGNTIYF.

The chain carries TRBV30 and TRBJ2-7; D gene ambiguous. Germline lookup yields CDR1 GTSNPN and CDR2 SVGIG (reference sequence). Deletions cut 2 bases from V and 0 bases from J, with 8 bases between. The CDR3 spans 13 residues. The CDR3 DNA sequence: TGTGCCTGGAGTCAGTTCAACTCCTACGAGCAGTACTTC. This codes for CAWSQFNSYEQYF.